Listed below are T cell receptor beta chains from one sample, sequenced in a study of patients and donors after allogeneic stem cell transplantation. One entry per CDR3 protein, called by TCRdb with MiXCR from the RT-PCR reads. The data contain about 960,000 distinct CDR3 sequences, roughly 18% of them singletons. The specimen was blood, either unsorted or a sorted T cell fraction (not recorded which). Source of these receptors: a human donor who was either an allogeneic HSCT recipient or a stem cell or donor lymphocyte infusion donor (not recorded which). It is not recorded whose cells these are; they may come from a transplant donor. Each CDR3 is given with its conserved first and last residue. The D gene is left open where the match is weak. Size values are once, few and many counts, or a class for expanded clones, and some rows have none.

CDR3: CASSPTGPQGAFF; DNA: TGTGCCAGCAGTCCCACCGGGCCCCAGGGGGCTTTCTTT; J: TRBJ1-1; size: few; D: -; V: TRBV12-3/TRBV12-4
CDR3: CASSPLLRTQYF; DNA: TGTGCCAGCAGCCCCCTCTTGCGGACCCAGTACTTC; J: TRBJ2-5; size: few; D: -; V: TRBV28
CDR3: CSARDGAGRVAFF; DNA: TGCAGTGCTAGAGATGGGGCAGGGCGAGTGGCGTTCTTC; J: TRBJ2-1; size: -; D: -; V: TRBV20-1
CDR3: CASSYSNRANEQFF; DNA: TGTGCCAGCAGTTACTCGAATCGGGCGAATGAGCAGTTCTTC; J: TRBJ2-1; size: -; D: -; V: TRBV6-5
CDR3: CASSLGQGKGQETQYF; DNA: TGCGCCAGCAGCTTGGGGCAGGGAAAAGGCCAAGAGACCCAGTACTTC; J: TRBJ2-5; size: -; D: -; V: TRBV5-1
CDR3: CSAPGAGSADTQYF; DNA: TGCAGTGCCCCTGGGGCGGGTTCGGCAGATACGCAGTATTTT; J: TRBJ2-3; size: -; D: -; V: TRBV20-1
CDR3: CASSLGHRDYEQYF; DNA: TGTGCCAGCAGCTTAGGGCACAGGGACTACGAGCAGTACTTC; J: TRBJ2-7; size: -; D: -; V: TRBV7-8
CDR3: CASSTLQGSYNEQFF; DNA: TGTGCCAGCAGTACTTTGCAGGGCTCCTACAATGAGCAGTTCTTC; J: TRBJ2-1; size: -; D: -; V: TRBV27
CDR3: CASSIGTGWFGYTF; DNA: TGTGCCAGCAGCATAGGGACGGGATGGTTTGGCTACACCTTC; J: TRBJ1-2; size: few; D: -; V: TRBV7-3
CDR3: CASSQARQFLYGYTF; DNA: TGCGCCAGCAGCCAAGCGAGACAGTTCCTCTATGGCTACACCTTC; J: TRBJ1-2; size: few; D: -; V: TRBV4-3
CDR3: CASSQKSLGNEQFF; DNA: TGCGCCAGCAGCCAAAAGTCACTAGGCAATGAGCAGTTCTTC; J: TRBJ2-1; size: -; D: -; V: TRBV4-1
CDR3: CASSLRLPRQGNYGYTF; DNA: TGTGCCAGCAGCTTACGACTCCCCCGACAGGGGAACTATGGCTACACCTTC; J: TRBJ1-2; size: few; D: TRBD1; V: TRBV7-2
CDR3: CASSRLSVQGATKNIQYF; DNA: TGTGCCAGCAGCCGCCTATCGGTTCAGGGGGCGACCAAAAACATTCAGTACTTC; J: TRBJ2-4; size: -; D: TRBD1; V: TRBV4-2
CDR3: CATSQETEGSYGYTF; DNA: TGTGCCACCAGTCAGGAGACAGAAGGAAGTTATGGCTACACCTTC; J: TRBJ1-2; size: -; D: -; V: TRBV24-1
CDR3: CASSFPGDWPDTQYF; DNA: TGTGCCAGCAGTTTTCCGGGAGATTGGCCAGATACGCAGTATTTT; J: TRBJ2-3; size: -; D: -; V: TRBV27
CDR3: CAWTPYGSYNSPLHF; DNA: TGTGCCTGGACCCCCTACGGCTCCTATAATTCACCCCTCCACTTT; J: TRBJ1-6; size: -; D: -; V: TRBV30
CDR3: CASSGEAGTGELFF; DNA: TGTGCCAGCAGTGGGGAGGCGGGCACCGGGGAGCTGTTTTTT; J: TRBJ2-2; size: -; D: -; V: TRBV6-4
CDR3: CASSQDTPLGGFYGYTF; DNA: TGCGCCAGCAGCCAAGATACACCTCTGGGGGGGTTCTATGGCTACACCTTC; J: TRBJ1-2; size: many; D: -; V: TRBV4-3
CDR3: CASSVRGDYATDTQYF; DNA: TGTGCCAGCAGTGTCCGAGGGGACTATGCCACAGATACGCAGTATTTT; J: TRBJ2-3; size: -; D: TRBD2; V: TRBV6-1
CDR3: CASRGDRGDEKLFF; DNA: TGTGCCAGCAGGGGGGACAGGGGAGACGAAAAACTGTTTTTT; J: TRBJ1-4; size: few; D: TRBD1; V: TRBV6-1
CDR3: CASSLGGDVGNQPQHF; DNA: TGCGCCAGCAGCTTGGGTGGGGACGTGGGCAATCAGCCCCAGCATTTT; J: TRBJ1-5; size: few; D: -; V: TRBV5-1
CDR3: CASSLGAVRNTEAFF; DNA: TGTGCCAGCAGCCTGGGGGCGGTGAGGAACACTGAAGCTTTCTTT; J: TRBJ1-1; size: few; D: -; V: TRBV9
CDR3: CASSLQGVNTGELFF; DNA: TGTGCCAGCAGCTTACAAGGGGTGAACACCGGGGAGCTGTTTTTT; J: TRBJ2-2; size: few; D: -; V: TRBV11-2
CDR3: CSVEDLGAGETQYF; DNA: TGCAGCGTTGAAGATCTGGGGGCGGGAGAGACCCAGTACTTC; J: TRBJ2-5; size: -; D: -; V: TRBV29-1
CDR3: CASSRQGGGRSYEQYF; DNA: TGTGCCAGCAGTCGTCAAGGGGGCGGGAGATCCTACGAGCAGTACTTC; J: TRBJ2-7; size: -; D: -; V: TRBV6-1
CDR3: CSAHSGTGATDTQYF; DNA: TGCAGTGCTCACTCCGGGACAGGGGCCACAGATACGCAGTATTTT; J: TRBJ2-3; size: -; D: TRBD1; V: TRBV20-1
CDR3: CATGEGTGTDTQYF; DNA: TGTGCCACGGGGGAGGGGACGGGCACAGATACGCAGTATTTT; J: TRBJ2-3; size: few; D: TRBD2; V: TRBV10-3
CDR3: CASSSLEFF; DNA: TGTGCCAGCAGCTCCCTAGAGTTCTTC; J: TRBJ2-1; size: few; D: -; V: TRBV7-9
CDR3: CASSLGLAVYEQYF; DNA: TGCGCCAGCAGCCTGGGACTAGCGGTTTACGAGCAGTACTTC; J: TRBJ2-7; size: many; D: TRBD2; V: TRBV5-1
CDR3: CASTQGSSGHQPQHF; DNA: TGTGCCAGCACCCAAGGGAGCTCCGGACATCAGCCCCAGCATTTT; J: TRBJ1-5; size: -; D: -; V: TRBV6-1
CDR3: CSVAPGSGGTEAFF; DNA: TGCAGCGTCGCCCCAGGGTCTGGGGGAACTGAAGCTTTCTTT; J: TRBJ1-1; size: -; D: -; V: TRBV29-1
CDR3: CASSGRDRDRYTF; DNA: TGTGCCAGCAGCGGCCGGGACAGGGATAGGTACACCTTC; J: TRBJ1-2; size: -; D: TRBD1; V: TRBV7-9
CDR3: CASSQDLRSSYNEQFF; DNA: TGCGCCAGCAGCCAAGATCTCCGAAGCTCCTACAATGAGCAGTTCTTC; J: TRBJ2-1; size: -; D: -; V: TRBV4-3
CDR3: CASRMDSWRTEAFF; DNA: TGTGCCAGCAGAATGGACTCCTGGAGGACTGAAGCTTTCTTT; J: TRBJ1-1; size: -; D: -; V: TRBV6-2/TRBV6-3
CDR3: CASSPSSGRLGKETQYF; DNA: TGTGCCAGCAGCCCAAGCTCAGGGAGACTAGGAAAAGAGACCCAGTACTTC; J: TRBJ2-5; size: few; D: -; V: TRBV9
CDR3: CASSGQGLAGGGPQYF; DNA: TGTGCCAGCAGCGGCCAGGGACTAGCGGGGGGGGGGCCCCAGTACTTC; J: TRBJ2-5; size: -; D: TRBD2; V: TRBV7-2
CDR3: CASSPTGPDTQYF; DNA: TGTGCCAGCTCACCAACGGGGCCAGATACGCAGTATTTT; J: TRBJ2-3; size: -; D: -; V: TRBV18
CDR3: CASSSGKTSSNEQFF; DNA: TGCGCCAGCAGCTCAGGGAAGACTAGTAGCAATGAGCAGTTCTTC; J: TRBJ2-1; size: -; D: -; V: TRBV5-1
CDR3: CASSLSDSWGQPNNEQFF; DNA: TGTGCCAGCAGTTTATCTGATTCATGGGGACAGCCAAACAATGAGCAGTTCTTC; J: TRBJ2-1; size: -; D: TRBD1; V: TRBV12-3/TRBV12-4
CDR3: CASSRTTLRRNYGYTF; DNA: TGTGCCAGCAGCCGCACGACACTCCGTCGTAACTATGGCTACACCTTC; J: TRBJ1-2; size: few; D: -; V: TRBV3-1